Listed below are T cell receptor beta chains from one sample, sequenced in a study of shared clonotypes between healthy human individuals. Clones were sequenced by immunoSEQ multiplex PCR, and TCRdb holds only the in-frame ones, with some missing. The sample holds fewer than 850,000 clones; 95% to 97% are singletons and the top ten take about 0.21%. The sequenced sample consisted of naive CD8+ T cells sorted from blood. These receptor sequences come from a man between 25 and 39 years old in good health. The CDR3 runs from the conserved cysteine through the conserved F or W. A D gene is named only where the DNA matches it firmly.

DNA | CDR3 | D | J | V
TGTGCCAGCAGCTTAGCGAGGGCTAGCGGGAGTTTAAATACGCAGTATTTT | CASSLARASGSLNTQYF | TRBD2 | TRBJ2-3 | TRBV7-6
TGTGCCAGCAGCTTGGTTAGCTCCTACGAGCAGTACTTC | CASSLVSSYEQYF | - | TRBJ2-7 | TRBV5-6
TGCGCCAGCAGCGCTGATGAGACAGGGGCATGGTCCTACAATGAGCAGTTCTTC | CASSADETGAWSYNEQFF | TRBD1 | TRBJ2-1 | TRBV5-1
TGTGCCAGCAGCCCCCTGGGGGAGGGAGGGATTCATTTAGCCAAAAACATTCAGTACTTC | CASSPLGEGGIHLAKNIQYF | - | TRBJ2-4 | TRBV21-1
TGCGCCAGCAGCTTGGTAGTTGCGGAACAAGAGACCCAGTACTTC | CASSLVVAEQETQYF | - | TRBJ2-5 | TRBV5-1
TGTGCCAGCAGCTTGGGACAGGCGGGGGGTCAGTATTTT | CASSLGQAGGQYF | TRBD2 | TRBJ2-3 | TRBV5-5
TGCGCCAGCAGCGGATGGCGGAGAGAGGTTAACAATGAGCAGTTCTTC | CASSGWRREVNNEQFF | - | TRBJ2-1 | TRBV5-1
TGTGCCAGCAGCTTGGATGGATCTAACTATGGCTACACCTTC | CASSLDGSNYGYTF | - | TRBJ1-2 | TRBV5-4
TGTGCCAGCAGCTTAGCCGGGACTAGCGTAAATGATGAGCAGTTCTTC | CASSLAGTSVNDEQFF | TRBD2 | TRBJ2-1 | TRBV7-2
TGTGCCAGCAGCCAAGATCCCAGGACAGGGACCTTGAACACTGAAGCTTTCTTT | CASSQDPRTGTLNTEAFF | TRBD1 | TRBJ1-1 | TRBV14
TGTGCCATCAGTGAGTACCAAGAGACCCAGTACTTC | CAISEYQETQYF | - | TRBJ2-5 | TRBV10-3
TGTGCCAGCAGCCAGGACAGGGCTTCTGCTGAAGCTTTCTTT | CASSQDRASAEAFF | TRBD1 | TRBJ1-1 | TRBV5-4
TGCGCCAGCAGCCAAGATGGGGGACAGGGGTCTCAGCCCCAGCATTTT | CASSQDGGQGSQPQHF | TRBD1 | TRBJ1-5 | TRBV4-1
TGTGCCAGCAGCAACAGGGGTCGGGATGAAAAACTGTTTTTT | CASSNRGRDEKLFF | TRBD1 | TRBJ1-4 | TRBV25-1
TGTGCCAGCAGTTTACTCGGGACTAGCGGGACGACGGAGCAGTTCTTC | CASSLLGTSGTTEQFF | TRBD2 | TRBJ2-1 | TRBV27
TGTGCCAGCAGCAAACCTAGCGGGAATGACAATGAGCAGTTCTTC | CASSKPSGNDNEQFF | TRBD2 | TRBJ2-1 | TRBV7-9
TGTGCCAGCAGCCCAGGGTGGGGGGATGGCTACACCTTC | CASSPGWGDGYTF | - | TRBJ1-2 | TRBV7-6
TGTGCAAGTCGCTTACCAGGCAGGGGACTACCTTCCTACAATGAGCAGTTCTTC | CASRLPGRGLPSYNEQFF | - | TRBJ2-1 | TRBV12-2
TGCGCCAGCAGCCAAGAGGTAGGACTAGCGGGAGCTTCAGATGAGCAGTTCTTC | CASSQEVGLAGASDEQFF | TRBD2 | TRBJ2-1 | TRBV4-3